The T cell receptor beta chain under discussion was sequenced for a study of blood T cell repertoires in COVID-19. This table comes from immunoSEQ multiplex PCR, and its TCRdb copy is limited to in-frame clones, with some not included. The sample includes approximately 380,000 clones, about nine tenths of them seen just once. The CDR3 runs 16 residues. CDR1 is MNHEY and CDR2 is SMNVEV in the germline V gene (reference sequence). V dropped 3 bases and J dropped 2; count of bases not matched to a gene: 7. Sample: PBMCs or T cells enriched from blood (not recorded which). The receptor comes from a woman between 35 and 50 years old who had been exposed to COVID-19. The chain joins TRBV27 to TRBJ2-1; TRBD2 aligns across 7 bases. The CDR3 DNA follows: TGTGCCAGCAGTTTGGCAGCGGGGATAACCTACAATGAGCAGTTCTTC. This codes for CASSLAAGITYNEQFF.